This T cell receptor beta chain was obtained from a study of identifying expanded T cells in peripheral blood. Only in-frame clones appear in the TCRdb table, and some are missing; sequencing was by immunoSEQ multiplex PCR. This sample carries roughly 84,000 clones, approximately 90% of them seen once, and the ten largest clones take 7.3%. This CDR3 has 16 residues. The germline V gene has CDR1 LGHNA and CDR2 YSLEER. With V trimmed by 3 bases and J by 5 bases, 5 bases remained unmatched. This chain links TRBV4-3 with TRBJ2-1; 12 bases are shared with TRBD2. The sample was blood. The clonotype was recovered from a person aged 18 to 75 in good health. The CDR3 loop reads CASSHELAGGDNEQFF. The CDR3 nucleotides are TGCGCCAGCAGCCATGAACTAGCGGGGGGAGACAATGAGCAGTTCTTC.